A selection of T cell receptor beta chains follows, all from one sample in a study of blood T cell repertoires in COVID-19. Measured with immunoSEQ multiplex PCR; TCRdb has only the in-frame clones, and not every one. The sample includes 250,000 to 350,000 clones, approximately 90% of them seen just once. The specimen was peripheral blood. The receptors stem from a woman aged 30 to 39 with active or convalescent COVID-19. The CDR3 runs from the conserved cysteine through the conserved F or W. Each record gives: D gene, clone size, J gene, V gene, CDR3 length, CDR3 DNA, CDR3 protein. A D gene is named only where the DNA matches it firmly. A clone size is listed for some rows: how often the clone was seen (once, few, many), or a class if it is expanded.

D gene: TRBD1; clone size: once; J gene: TRBJ2-5; V gene: TRBV5-1; CDR3 length: 13; CDR3 DNA: TGCGCCAGCAGCCGGGGACAGCAAGAGACCCAGTACTTC; CDR3 protein: CASSRGQQETQYF
D gene: .; clone size: .; J gene: TRBJ1-4; V gene: TRBV5-1; CDR3 length: 15; CDR3 DNA: TGCGCCAGCAACGTCGGGACAACAACTAATGAAAAACTGTTTTTT; CDR3 protein: CASNVGTTTNEKLFF
D gene: .; clone size: .; J gene: TRBJ2-7; V gene: TRBV11-2; CDR3 length: 13; CDR3 DNA: TGTGCCAGCAGCCCCCTTCGATTCGGCGAGCAGTACTTC; CDR3 protein: CASSPLRFGEQYF
D gene: TRBD1; clone size: .; J gene: TRBJ1-2; V gene: TRBV6-2/TRBV6-3; CDR3 length: 14; CDR3 DNA: TGTGCCAGCAGTTACCCCGGGACAGTGCCAGGCTACACCTTC; CDR3 protein: CASSYPGTVPGYTF
D gene: TRBD1; clone size: .; J gene: TRBJ1-1; V gene: TRBV7-6; CDR3 length: 15; CDR3 DNA: TGTGCCAGCAGCACTTGGACAGGGAGGAACACTGAAGCTTTCTTT; CDR3 protein: CASSTWTGRNTEAFF
D gene: .; clone size: .; J gene: TRBJ1-6; V gene: TRBV28; CDR3 length: 13; CDR3 DNA: TGTGCCAGCAGTTTAGGGGGGAGGGATCCCCTCCACTTT; CDR3 protein: CASSLGGRDPLHF
D gene: TRBD1; clone size: .; J gene: TRBJ2-1; V gene: TRBV5-4; CDR3 length: 15; CDR3 DNA: TGTGCCAGCAGCTCCGACAGGGCCACCTACAATGAGCAGTTCTTC; CDR3 protein: CASSSDRATYNEQFF
D gene: TRBD2; clone size: .; J gene: TRBJ2-3; V gene: TRBV6-6; CDR3 length: 15; CDR3 DNA: TGTGCCAGCAGTCGAACGCGGGGGGGCACAGATACGCAGTATTTT; CDR3 protein: CASSRTRGGTDTQYF
D gene: .; clone size: .; J gene: TRBJ1-2; V gene: TRBV3-1/TRBV3-2; CDR3 length: 13; CDR3 DNA: TGTGCCAGCAGCCAAGACCGGGGGGATGGCTACACCTTC; CDR3 protein: CASSQDRGDGYTF
D gene: .; clone size: .; J gene: TRBJ1-1; V gene: TRBV7-2; CDR3 length: 14; CDR3 DNA: TGTGCCAGCAGCTTAGTGAGGAAGAACACTGAAGCTTTCTTT; CDR3 protein: CASSLVRKNTEAFF
D gene: TRBD2; clone size: .; J gene: TRBJ2-3; V gene: TRBV5-1; CDR3 length: 18; CDR3 DNA: TGCGCCAGCAGCTTTGGGACTAGCGGGGGGGCTGGCACAGATACGCAGTATTTT; CDR3 protein: CASSFGTSGGAGTDTQYF
D gene: .; clone size: .; J gene: TRBJ2-7; V gene: TRBV27; CDR3 length: 13; CDR3 DNA: TGTGCCAGCAGTTGGGGCCCATCCTACGAGCAGTACTTC; CDR3 protein: CASSWGPSYEQYF
D gene: .; clone size: .; J gene: TRBJ2-7; V gene: TRBV7-3; CDR3 length: 17; CDR3 DNA: TGTGCCAGCAGCTTAGACGGGGAGGGGGAAGCTAGGTCCGAGCAGTACTTC; CDR3 protein: CASSLDGEGEARSEQYF
D gene: .; clone size: once; J gene: TRBJ2-2; V gene: TRBV19; CDR3 length: 14; CDR3 DNA: TGTGCCAGTAGTGAACAGAAAAACACCGGGGAGCTGTTTTTT; CDR3 protein: CASSEQKNTGELFF
D gene: TRBD1; clone size: .; J gene: TRBJ2-3; V gene: TRBV28; CDR3 length: 14; CDR3 DNA: TGTGCCAGCAGTTCAGGACAGGGGACAGATACGCAGTATTTT; CDR3 protein: CASSSGQGTDTQYF
D gene: .; clone size: .; J gene: TRBJ1-1; V gene: TRBV29-1; CDR3 length: 14; CDR3 DNA: TGCAGCGTTGTCGCGAGCAGGGCGAACACTGAAGCTTTCTTT; CDR3 protein: CSVVASRANTEAFF